This record concerns one T cell receptor (beta chain) sequence. Antigen specificity is unknown. Some clones are missing from TCRdb's copy, which holds only in-frame ones; the method was immunoSEQ multiplex PCR. Here the sample spans fewer than 3 million clones, around 93% being singletons. This sample was taken from a study of shared clonotypes between healthy human individuals. V lost 5 bases, J lost 7 bases, and 11 bases lay in between. Germline V gene lookup returns CDR1 SGHNT and CDR2 YENEEA. The CDR3 has 12 amino acids. Study-level findings and limits: Against clonotypes common to all four donors, non-shared ones had lower generation probabilities.

This sequence originates from a man aged 18 to 30 in good health. Some clones in this sample may be carry-over from other donors' samples. The chain employs TRBV11-3 and TRBJ1-2; D remains ambiguous. The source material was naive CD4+ T cells from PBMCs. Subset of the sample: CD45RA+ positively selected. The CDR3 sequence is CASSLGSFGYTF. In nucleotides, the CDR3 is TGTGCCAGCAGCCTAGGATCATTTGGCTACACCTTC.